This TCR beta chain emerged from a study of PD-1 blockade in classical Hodgkin lymphoma. About the study: On a schedule of every 2 weeks, patients received nivolumab 3 mg/kg intravenously. Points from the study as a whole: Whereas CD4+ TCR diversity had risen significantly by C4D1, CD8+ TCR diversity had not. Reported findings placed baseline TCR diversity lower in newly diagnosed patients (compared with healthy donors). Excluded were patients who started nivolumab under 1 year after ASCT, a group that had lower diversity.

About this clone: Its antigen remains unidentified.

V was cut by 2 bases and J by 6 bases, with 11 bases left in between. The CDR3 consists of 14 residues. CDR1 SGHDN and CDR2 FVKESK come from the germline V gene. All trial patients relapsed after autologous stem cell transplantation. TCRdb keeps only in-frame clones here, not all; method: immunoSEQ multiplex PCR. The sample shows about 86,000 clones, 89% of them seen only once. The sample consisted of peripheral blood mononuclear cells (PBMCs), taken before the second cycle of nivolumab. This chain connects TRBV14 to TRBJ2-1, with D possibly TRBD1 on 5 matching bases. The TCR originated in a human donor with classical Hodgkin lymphoma. The CDR3: CASSQSGLGNEQFF. Here the CDR3 DNA reads TGTGCCAGCAGCCAATCAGGGCTGGGCAATGAGCAGTTCTTC.